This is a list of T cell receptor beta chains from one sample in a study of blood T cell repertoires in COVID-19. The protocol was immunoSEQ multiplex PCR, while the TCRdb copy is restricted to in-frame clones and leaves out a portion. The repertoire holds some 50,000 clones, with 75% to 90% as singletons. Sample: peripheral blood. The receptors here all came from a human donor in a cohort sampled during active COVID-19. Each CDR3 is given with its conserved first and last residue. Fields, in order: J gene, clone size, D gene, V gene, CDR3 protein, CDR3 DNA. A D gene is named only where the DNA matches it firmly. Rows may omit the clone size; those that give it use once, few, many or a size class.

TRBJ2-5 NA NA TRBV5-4 CASSLGAGSTQYF TGTGCCAGCAGCTTGGGAGCAGGGTCGACCCAGTACTTC
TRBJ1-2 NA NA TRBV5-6 CASSFGQNGYTF TGTGCCAGCAGCTTCGGACAGAATGGCTACACCTTC
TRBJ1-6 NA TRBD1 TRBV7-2 CASSLGGTGGDSPLHF TGTGCCAGCAGCTTAGGGGGGACAGGCGGGGATTCACCCCTCCACTTT
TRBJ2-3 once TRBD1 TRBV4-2 CASSLRTGEGGVPDTQYF TGTGCCAGCAGCCTGAGGACAGGGGAAGGGGGGGTGCCAGATACGCAGTATTTT
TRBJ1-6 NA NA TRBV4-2 CASSQIGGNSPLHF TGTGCCAGCAGCCAAATTGGGGGCAATTCACCCCTCCACTTT
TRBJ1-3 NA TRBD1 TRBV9 CASSPTGAPPGNTIYF TGTGCCAGCAGCCCAACAGGGGCACCGCCTGGAAACACCATATATTTT
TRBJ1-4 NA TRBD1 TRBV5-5 CASSPKQGAEGPKLFF TGTGCCAGCAGCCCGAAACAGGGGGCGGAGGGTCCAAAACTGTTTTTT
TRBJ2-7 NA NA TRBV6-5 CASSYRGGPSYEQYF TGTGCCAGCAGTTACAGGGGTGGGCCCTCCTACGAGCAGTACTTC
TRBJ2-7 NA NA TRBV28 CASSPQQGLTEQYF TGTGCCAGCAGTCCTCAACAGGGATTGACGGAGCAGTACTTC
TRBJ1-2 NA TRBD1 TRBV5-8 CASSRPEGGRYGYTF TGTGCCAGCAGCCGACCTGAAGGGGGCCGGTATGGCTACACCTTC
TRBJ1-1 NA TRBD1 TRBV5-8 CASSLRQGYTEAFF TGTGCCAGCAGCCTGAGACAGGGGTACACTGAAGCTTTCTTT
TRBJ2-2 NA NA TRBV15 CATSRAGADTGELFF TGTGCCACCAGCAGAGCAGGGGCGGACACCGGGGAGCTGTTTTTT
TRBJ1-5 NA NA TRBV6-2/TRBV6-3 CASSSDRRQPQHF TGTGCCAGCAGTTCCGACAGACGCCAGCCCCAGCATTTT
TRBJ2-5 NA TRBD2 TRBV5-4 CASSLYQRGDQETQYF TGTGCCAGCAGCTTATACCAGCGGGGCGACCAAGAGACCCAGTACTTC
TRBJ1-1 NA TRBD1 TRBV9 CASSFGTGGAGTEAFF TGTGCCAGCAGCTTCGGGACAGGGGGGGCCGGCACTGAAGCTTTCTTT
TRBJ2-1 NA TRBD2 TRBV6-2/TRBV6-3 CASSPSAGGYNEQFF TGTGCCAGCAGTCCCTCTGCGGGGGGGTACAATGAGCAGTTCTTC
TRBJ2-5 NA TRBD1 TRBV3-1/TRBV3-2 CASSQDLKDGTGDETQYF TGTGCCAGCAGCCAAGATCTAAAAGATGGGACAGGGGACGAGACCCAGTACTTC
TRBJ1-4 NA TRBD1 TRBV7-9 CASSLSEQGAANEKLFF TGTGCCAGCAGCTTATCAGAACAGGGGGCGGCGAATGAAAAACTGTTTTTT
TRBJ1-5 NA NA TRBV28 CASSSPGDQPQHF TGTGCCAGCAGTTCCCCCGGGGATCAGCCCCAGCATTTT
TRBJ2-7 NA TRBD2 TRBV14 CASSQALAASGTREQYF TGTGCCAGCAGCCAAGCATTGGCGGCTAGCGGTACTCGCGAGCAGTACTTC
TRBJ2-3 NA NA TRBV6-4 CASSESGSTDTQYF TGTGCCAGCAGTGAGAGCGGGAGCACAGATACGCAGTATTTT
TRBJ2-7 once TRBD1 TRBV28 CASSPDRALYEQYF TGTGCCAGCAGTCCGGACAGGGCTCTATACGAGCAGTACTTC
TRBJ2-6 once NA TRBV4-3 CASSQDRVGFSGANVLTF TGCGCCAGCAGCCAAGACAGGGTGGGTTTCTCTGGGGCCAACGTCCTGACTTTC
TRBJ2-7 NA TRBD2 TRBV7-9 CASSPTSGSHEQYF TGTGCCAGCAGCCCGACTAGCGGGAGCCACGAGCAGTACTTC
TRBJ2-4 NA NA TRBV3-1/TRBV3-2 CASSQLLAVGAKNIQYF TGTGCCAGCAGCCAACTTTTAGCGGTGGGGGCCAAAAACATTCAGTACTTC
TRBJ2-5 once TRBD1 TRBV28 CASRRTGGETQYF TGTGCCAGCAGGAGGACAGGGGGAGAGACCCAGTACTTC
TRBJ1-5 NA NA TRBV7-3 CASSLVQGLQPQHF TGTGCCAGCAGCTTAGTTCAGGGCTTGCAGCCCCAGCATTTT
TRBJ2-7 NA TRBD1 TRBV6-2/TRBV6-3 CASSYTQGRGTYEQYF TGTGCCAGCAGTTACACACAGGGGAGAGGGACCTACGAGCAGTACTTC
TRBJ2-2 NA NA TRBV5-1 CARMLRIGLANNTGELFF TGCGCCAGAATGCTCCGTATTGGGCTAGCGAATAACACCGGGGAGCTGTTTTTT
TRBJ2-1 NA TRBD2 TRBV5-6 CASSFLAGGNEQFF TGTGCCAGCAGCTTCCTAGCGGGAGGCAATGAGCAGTTCTTC
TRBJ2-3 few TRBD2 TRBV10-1 CANTSGTCTDTQYF TGCGCCAACACTAGCGGGACCTGCACAGATACGCAGTATTTT
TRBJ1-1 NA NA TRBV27 CASDSEAFF TGTGCCAGTGACAGTGAAGCTTTCTTT
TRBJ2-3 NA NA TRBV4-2 CASTQRQDSADTQYF TGTGCCAGCACTCAAAGACAGGACTCTGCAGATACGCAGTATTTT
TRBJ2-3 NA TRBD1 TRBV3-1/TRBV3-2 CASSHGTGTRDTQYF TGTGCCAGCAGCCACGGGACAGGTACCAGAGATACGCAGTATTTT
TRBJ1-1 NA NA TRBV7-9 CASSPIRGNTEAFF TGTGCCAGCAGCCCTATCCGGGGGAACACTGAAGCTTTCTTT
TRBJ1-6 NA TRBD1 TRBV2 CASSESRGVSESPLHF TGTGCCAGCAGTGAGTCCAGGGGGGTTTCGGAATCACCCCTCCACTTT
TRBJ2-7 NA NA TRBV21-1 CASSPRGRGIDEQYF TGTGCCAGCAGCCCCCGCGGCAGGGGAATCGATGAGCAGTACTTC
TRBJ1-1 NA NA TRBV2 CASRSDTSEAFF TGTGCCAGCAGGAGTGACACCTCTGAAGCTTTCTTT
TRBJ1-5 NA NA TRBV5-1 CASSAEINQPQHF TGCGCCAGCTCCGCCGAGATCAATCAGCCCCAGCATTTT
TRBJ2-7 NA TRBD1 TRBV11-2 CASSVTGGEHYEQYF TGTGCCAGCAGCGTCACAGGGGGCGAGCACTACGAGCAGTACTTC
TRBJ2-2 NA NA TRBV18 CASSRRGGAETGELFF TGTGCCAGCTCACGACGAGGGGGGGCCGAAACCGGGGAGCTGTTTTTT
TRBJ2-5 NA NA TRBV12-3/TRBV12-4 CATRRDSQETQYF TGTGCCACCCGGAGGGACTCTCAAGAGACCCAGTACTTC
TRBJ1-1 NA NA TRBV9 CASSPIGGREAFF TGTGCCAGCAGCCCCATAGGGGGTAGGGAAGCTTTCTTT
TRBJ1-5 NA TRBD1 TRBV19 CASRRGTGGQGNQPQHF TGTGCCAGTAGAAGGGGGACAGGAGGACAGGGCAATCAGCCCCAGCATTTT
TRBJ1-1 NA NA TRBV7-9 CASSPDVGAREAFF TGTGCCAGCAGCCCCGATGTGGGGGCGCGGGAAGCTTTCTTT
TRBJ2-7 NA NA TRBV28 CASRGLAYEQYF TGTGCCAGCCGAGGCTTGGCCTACGAGCAGTACTTC
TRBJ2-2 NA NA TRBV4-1 CASSLSESGELFF TGCGCCAGCAGCCTTAGTGAATCCGGGGAGCTGTTTTTT
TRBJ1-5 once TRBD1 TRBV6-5 CASRPQGARNQPQHF TGTGCCAGCAGGCCACAGGGGGCGCGCAATCAGCCCCAGCATTTT
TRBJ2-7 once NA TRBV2 CASSEESDRAYEQYF TGTGCCAGCAGTGAAGAATCGGACAGAGCCTACGAGCAGTACTTC
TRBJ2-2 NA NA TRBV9 CASTLGNTGELFF TGTGCCAGCACCCTAGGAAACACCGGGGAGCTGTTTTTT
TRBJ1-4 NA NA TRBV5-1 CASSLAGNYEKLFF TGCGCCAGCAGCTTGGCCGGGAACTATGAAAAACTGTTTTTT
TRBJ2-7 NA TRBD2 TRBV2 CASKGTSGINFPSAEQYF TGTGCCAGCAAAGGAACTAGCGGGATTAACTTTCCTTCGGCCGAGCAGTACTTC
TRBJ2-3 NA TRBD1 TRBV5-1 CASSPFGQGATDTQYF TGCGCCAGCAGCCCTTTCGGACAGGGGGCAACAGATACGCAGTATTTT
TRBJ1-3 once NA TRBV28 CASSFFQGSGNTIYF TGTGCCAGCAGTTTTTTTCAGGGGTCTGGAAACACCATATATTTT
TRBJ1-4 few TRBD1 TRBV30 CAWSETGEVEKLFF TGTGCCTGGAGCGAAACAGGGGAGGTGGAAAAACTGTTTTTT